This is a list of T cell receptor beta chains from one sample in a study of blood T cell repertoires in COVID-19. The repertoire was sequenced with immunoSEQ multiplex PCR; TCRdb's copy has only in-frame clones and lacks some. Among about 240,000 clones listed, around four fifths were seen once. Material for sequencing was peripheral blood. The receptors stem from a woman aged 60-75 years with active or convalescent COVID-19. The CDR3 runs from the conserved cysteine through the conserved F or W. D genes are given only for firm matches. The listing skips clone size in some rows; elsewhere it reads once, few, many or a size class.

clone size	D gene	V gene	J gene	CDR3 protein	CDR3 DNA
.	.	TRBV19	TRBJ1-1	CASSHYRGSEAFF	TGTGCCAGTAGTCACTACCGGGGTTCGGAAGCTTTCTTT
.	.	TRBV29-1	TRBJ1-2	CSVDGANYGYTF	TGCAGCGTTGATGGAGCTAACTATGGCTACACCTTC
.	TRBD1	TRBV6-6	TRBJ1-6	CASRTGWDSPLHF	TGTGCCAGCAGGACAGGGTGGGATTCACCCCTCCACTTT
.	TRBD1	TRBV9	TRBJ1-1	CASSVGVGTGNTEAFF	TGTGCCAGCAGCGTAGGTGTTGGGACAGGGAATACTGAAGCTTTCTTT
.	.	TRBV1	TRBJ1-5	CTSRTGLGRNQPQHF	TGCACCAGCAGGACAGGGCTGGGGAGGAATCAGCCCCAGCATTTT
few	TRBD1	TRBV27	TRBJ1-4	CASSLWGRDRGAFNEKLFF	TGTGCCAGCAGTTTATGGGGCCGGGACAGGGGCGCTTTTAATGAAAAACTGTTTTTT
.	TRBD2	TRBV6-5	TRBJ2-3	CASRLAVIRDTQYF	TGTGCCAGCAGGCTAGCGGTCATCAGGGATACGCAGTATTTT
.	.	TRBV21-1	TRBJ2-1	CASRVVGELAASSYNEQFF	TGTGCCAGCAGAGTAGTCGGGGAACTAGCGGCAAGCTCCTACAATGAGCAGTTCTTC
.	TRBD2	TRBV24-1	TRBJ2-1	CATSDSGRAKDEQFF	TGTGCCACCAGTGATTCCGGGAGGGCCAAAGATGAGCAGTTCTTC
.	TRBD1	TRBV29-1	TRBJ2-1	CSVSPPGQGNNEQFF	TGCAGCGTTTCACCTCCGGGACAGGGGAACAATGAGCAGTTCTTC
.	TRBD2	TRBV19	TRBJ2-1	CASSFTPGGKNNEQFF	TGTGCCAGTAGCTTTACCCCGGGGGGTAAAAACAATGAGCAGTTCTTC
.	.	TRBV27	TRBJ2-1	CASSLLIARSYNEQFF	TGTGCCAGCAGTTTATTGATAGCTAGATCCTACAATGAGCAGTTCTTC
.	.	TRBV2	TRBJ1-2	CASRTVSGEDGYTF	TGTGCCAGCAGGACGGTATCGGGGGAAGATGGCTACACCTTC
once	TRBD1	TRBV5-5	TRBJ1-5	CASSLDRAEQPQHF	TGTGCCAGCAGCCTGGACAGGGCGGAACAGCCCCAGCATTTT
few	.	TRBV7-2	TRBJ2-3	CASSLWSADTQYF	TGTGCCAGCAGCTTATGGAGCGCAGATACGCAGTATTTT
.	.	TRBV12-3/TRBV12-4	TRBJ1-5	CASSLSSNQPQHF	TGTGCCAGCAGTTTAAGCAGCAATCAGCCCCAGCATTTT